A single T cell receptor (beta chain) is shown here with its context. V shed 3 bases and J shed 6 bases, with 9 bases lying between them. This CDR3 has 13 amino acids. Germline V gene data show CDR1 as SGDLS and CDR2 as YYNGEE. The data were obtained in a study of blood T cell repertoires in COVID-19. On the study more broadly: The study drew acute and convalescent COVID-19 samples from the United States, Italy and Spain. PBMCs, B-cell-depleted T cells, or T cells were the source of the cDNA or gDNA that made up the material.

Original processing methods: Using reference gene primer amplification, nucleated cell counts were estimated. TCRdb's table, derived via immunoSEQ multiplex PCR, lists solely in-frame clones and lacks some. The V and J calls and clone size are taken from that table; D and trimming were inferred from the DNA. Of 150,000 to 200,000 clones in the sample, 90% were seen once. The material sequenced was peripheral blood. V and J are TRBV9 and TRBJ1-4, with D possibly matching TRBD1 (6 bases). This TCR was recovered from a middle-aged man with acute or convalescent COVID-19. The DNA for the CDR3 is TGTGCCAGCAGCGCCGGACAGTATGAAAAACTGTTTTTT. Protein product: CASSAGQYEKLFF. Full variable domain (remainder filled in from reference TRBV9 and TRBJ1-4): DSGVTQTPKHLITATGQRVTLRCSPRSGDLSVYWYQQSLDQGLQFLIQYYNGEERAKGNILERFSAQQFPDLHSELNLSSLELGDSALYFCASSAGQYEKLFFGSGTQLSVL.